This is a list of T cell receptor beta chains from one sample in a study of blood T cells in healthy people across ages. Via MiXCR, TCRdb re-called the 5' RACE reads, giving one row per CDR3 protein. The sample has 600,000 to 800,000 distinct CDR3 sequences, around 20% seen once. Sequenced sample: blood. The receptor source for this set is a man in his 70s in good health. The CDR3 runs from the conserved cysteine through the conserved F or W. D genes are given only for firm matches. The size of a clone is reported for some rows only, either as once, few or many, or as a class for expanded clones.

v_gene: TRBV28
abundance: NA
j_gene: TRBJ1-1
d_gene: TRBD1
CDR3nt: TGTGCCAGCAGTTCCCCCACAGGGGGCTGGACTGAAGCTTTCTTT
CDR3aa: CASSSPTGGWTEAFF

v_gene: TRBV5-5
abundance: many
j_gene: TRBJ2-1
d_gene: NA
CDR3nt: TGTGCCAGCAGCTCCCATGGGGACAACTCCTACAATGAGCAGTTCTTC
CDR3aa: CASSSHGDNSYNEQFF

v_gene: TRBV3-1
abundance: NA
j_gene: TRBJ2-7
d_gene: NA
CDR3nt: TGTGCCAGCAGCCTCGGGTGGGAGTCCTCACGCGAGCAGTACTTC
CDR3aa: CASSLGWESSREQYF

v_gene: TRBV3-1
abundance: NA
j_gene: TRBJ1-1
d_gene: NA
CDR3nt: TGTGCCAGCAGCGATACCGGGACAAGCGGTGAAGCTTTCTTT
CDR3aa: CASSDTGTSGEAFF

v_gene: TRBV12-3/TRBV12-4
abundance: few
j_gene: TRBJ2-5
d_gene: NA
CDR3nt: TGTGCCAGCAGTTTCGGCGGGGCGCTACATGAGACCCAGTACTTC
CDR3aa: CASSFGGALHETQYF

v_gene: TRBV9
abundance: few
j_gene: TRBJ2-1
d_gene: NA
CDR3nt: TGTGCCAGCAGCGTAGAGACAGGCCGCAATGAGCAGTTCTTC
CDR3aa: CASSVETGRNEQFF

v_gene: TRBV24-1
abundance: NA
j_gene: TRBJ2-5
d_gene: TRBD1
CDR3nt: TGTGCCACCAGTGATACCGGGACAGGGTTGGGAGAGACCCAGTACTTC
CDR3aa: CATSDTGTGLGETQYF

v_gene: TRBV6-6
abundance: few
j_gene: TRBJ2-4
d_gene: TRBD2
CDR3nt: TGTGCCAGCACATTAGCGGGAGGCAAAAACATTCAGTACTTC
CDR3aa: CASTLAGGKNIQYF

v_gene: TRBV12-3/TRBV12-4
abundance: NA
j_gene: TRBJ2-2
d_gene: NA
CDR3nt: TGTGCCAGCAGGGCAGGGGTCACCGGGGAGCTGTTTTTT
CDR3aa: CASRAGVTGELFF

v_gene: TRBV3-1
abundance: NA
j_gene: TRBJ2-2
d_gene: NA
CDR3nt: TGTGCCAGCAGCCAAGAAGGTGTGTCCGGGGAGCTGTTTTTT
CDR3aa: CASSQEGVSGELFF

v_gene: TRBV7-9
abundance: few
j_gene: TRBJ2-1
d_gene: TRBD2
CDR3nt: TGTGCCAGCAGTCACTTCCGACTAGCGGGAGGTGATGAGCAGTTCTTC
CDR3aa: CASSHFRLAGGDEQFF

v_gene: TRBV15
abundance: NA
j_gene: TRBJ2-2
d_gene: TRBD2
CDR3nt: TGTGCCACCAGAATTAGCGGGAACGCGAACACCGGGGAGCTGTTTTTT
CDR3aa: CATRISGNANTGELFF

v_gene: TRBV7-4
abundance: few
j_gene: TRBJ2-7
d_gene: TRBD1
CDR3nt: TGTGCCAGCAGCCCATTGGGACAGGGGGTAACCTACGAGAAGTACTTC
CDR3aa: CASSPLGQGVTYEKYF

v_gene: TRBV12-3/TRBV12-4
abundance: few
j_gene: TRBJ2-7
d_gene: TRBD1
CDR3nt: TGTGCCAGCAGTTCCCGGACAGGGAAGAACGAGCAGTACTTC
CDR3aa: CASSSRTGKNEQYF

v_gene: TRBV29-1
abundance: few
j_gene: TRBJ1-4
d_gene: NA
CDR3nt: TGCAGCGTAAATACGGCTAATGAAAAACTGTTTTTT
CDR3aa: CSVNTANEKLFF

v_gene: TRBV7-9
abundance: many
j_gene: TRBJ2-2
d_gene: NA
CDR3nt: TGTGCCAGCAGCTTGATCACCTACACCGGGGAGCTGTTTTTT
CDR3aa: CASSLITYTGELFF

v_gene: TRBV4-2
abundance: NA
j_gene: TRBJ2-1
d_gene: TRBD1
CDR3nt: TGTGCCAGCGGCCAGACAGGGGATGAGCAGTTCTTC
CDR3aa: CASGQTGDEQFF

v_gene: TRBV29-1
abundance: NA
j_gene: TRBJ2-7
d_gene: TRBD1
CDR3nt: TGCAGCGTTTCAGGGGGCGCTAACTACGAGCAGTACTTC
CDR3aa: CSVSGGANYEQYF

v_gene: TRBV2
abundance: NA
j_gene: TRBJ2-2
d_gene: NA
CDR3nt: TGTGCCAGCAACGGGAGGGGGCGTGACACCGGGGAGCTGTTTTTT
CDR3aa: CASNGRGRDTGELFF

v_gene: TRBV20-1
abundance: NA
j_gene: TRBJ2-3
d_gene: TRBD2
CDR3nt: TGCAGTGCTAGGCTCTCTAGCGGGAGCTTCACAGATACGCAGTATTTT
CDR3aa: CSARLSSGSFTDTQYF

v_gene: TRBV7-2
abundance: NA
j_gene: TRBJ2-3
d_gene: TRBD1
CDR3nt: TGTGCCAGCAGCATCCACAGGGGAGATACGCAGTATTTT
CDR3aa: CASSIHRGDTQYF

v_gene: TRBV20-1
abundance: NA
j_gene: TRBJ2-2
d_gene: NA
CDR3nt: TGCAGTGCTAGAAGCGGTGGAGCCGGGGAGCTGTTTTTT
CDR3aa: CSARSGGAGELFF

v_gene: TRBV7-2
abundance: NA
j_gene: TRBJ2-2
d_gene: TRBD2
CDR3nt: TGTGCCAGCAGCTTAGACGTGGGACTAGCGGGAATAGCGCTGTTTTTT
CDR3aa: CASSLDVGLAGIALFF

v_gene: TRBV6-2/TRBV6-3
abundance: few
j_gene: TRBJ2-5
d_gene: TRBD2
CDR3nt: TGTGCCAGCAGTTACTCGACTAGCGGGAGGATAGAGACCCAGTACTTC
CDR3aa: CASSYSTSGRIETQYF

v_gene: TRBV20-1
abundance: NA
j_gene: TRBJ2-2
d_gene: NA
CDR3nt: TGCAGTGCTTCGAACCGTAGGAACACCGGGGAGCTGTTTTTT
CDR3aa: CSASNRRNTGELFF

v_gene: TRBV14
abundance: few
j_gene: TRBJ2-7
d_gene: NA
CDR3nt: TGTGCCAGCAGCCAAGAGTTTGGAGCCGCCTACGAGCAGTACTTC
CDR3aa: CASSQEFGAAYEQYF

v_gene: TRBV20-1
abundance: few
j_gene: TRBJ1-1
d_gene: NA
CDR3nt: TGCAGTGCCGTTCGGGGTGAAGCTTTCTTT
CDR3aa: CSAVRGEAFF

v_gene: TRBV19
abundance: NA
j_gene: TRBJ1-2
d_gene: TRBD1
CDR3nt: TGTGCCAGTAACAGAGGGACAGGGGGCGCGCTTGACTATGGCTACACCTTC
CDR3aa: CASNRGTGGALDYGYTF

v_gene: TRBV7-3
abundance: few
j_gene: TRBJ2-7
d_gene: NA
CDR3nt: TGTGCCAGCAGCTTAAGGTTTAAGTGGACAGCAAGTAATACCTACGAGCAGTACTTC
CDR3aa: CASSLRFKWTASNTYEQYF

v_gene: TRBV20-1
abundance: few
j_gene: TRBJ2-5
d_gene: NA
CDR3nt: TGCAGTGCTTTATATTTGACAGGAGACCAAGAGACCCAGTACTTC
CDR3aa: CSALYLTGDQETQYF

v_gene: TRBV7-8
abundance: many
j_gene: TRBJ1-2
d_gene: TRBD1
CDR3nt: TGTGCCAGCAGCGGATTGATAACTGTAGGGGGCGGCTATGGCTACACCTTC
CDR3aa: CASSGLITVGGGYGYTF

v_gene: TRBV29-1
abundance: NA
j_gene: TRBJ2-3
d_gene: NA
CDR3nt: TGCAGCGTTGAAAGGCGAGATACGCAGTATTTT
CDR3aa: CSVERRDTQYF

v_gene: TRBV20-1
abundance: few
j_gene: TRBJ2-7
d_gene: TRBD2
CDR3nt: TGCAGTGCTAAAGCGGGAGGGGCCTACGAGCAGTACTTC
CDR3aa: CSAKAGGAYEQYF

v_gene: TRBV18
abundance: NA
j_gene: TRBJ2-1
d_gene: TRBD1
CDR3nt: TGTGCCAGCTCGCAACTTACAGGGGTATTCTACAATGAGCAGTTCTTC
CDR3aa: CASSQLTGVFYNEQFF

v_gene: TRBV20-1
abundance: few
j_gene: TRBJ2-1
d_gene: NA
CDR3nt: TGCAGTGTAAGGAAGGGTTCAGATGAGCAGTTCTTC
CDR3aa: CSVRKGSDEQFF

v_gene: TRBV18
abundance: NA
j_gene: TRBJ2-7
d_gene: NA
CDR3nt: TGTGCCAGCTCACCCAGGGTGAAGGCCTACGAGCAGTACTTC
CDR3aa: CASSPRVKAYEQYF

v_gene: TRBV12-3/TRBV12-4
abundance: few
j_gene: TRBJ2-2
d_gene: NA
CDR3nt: TGTGCCAGCACCCCGGGACTGAGGAACACCGGGGAGCTGTTTTTT
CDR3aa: CASTPGLRNTGELFF

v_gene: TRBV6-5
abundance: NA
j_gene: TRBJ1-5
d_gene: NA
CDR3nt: TGTGCCAGCAGCCGCGCGATCGGGGGCAATCAGCCCCAGCATTTT
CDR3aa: CASSRAIGGNQPQHF

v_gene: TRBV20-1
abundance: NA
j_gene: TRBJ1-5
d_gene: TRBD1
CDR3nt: TGCAGTGCGCCGAGACAGGGTGGTGGCAATCAGCCCCAGCATTTT
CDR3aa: CSAPRQGGGNQPQHF